Below are 26 T cell receptor beta chains sequenced from a single sample in a study of blood T cell repertoires in COVID-19. The repertoire was sequenced with immunoSEQ multiplex PCR; TCRdb's copy has only in-frame clones and lacks some. The table lists approximately 400,000 clones, more than 75% of them singletons. Material for sequencing was PBMCs or T cells enriched from blood (not recorded which). These receptors were taken from a woman between 18 and 30 years old who had recovered from COVID-19.

This chain connects TRBV2 to TRBJ1-6, with D tentatively TRBD1 (6 bases). The CDR3 has 14 residues. V lost 7 bases and J 8 bases, leaving 15 bases between the germline ends. From germline, CDR1 is SNHLY and CDR2 FYNNEI. The CDR3 nucleotides read TGTGCCAGCACCGGGACATCGTTTGATTCACCCCTCCACTTT. Translating it yields CASTGTSFDSPLHF.

The chain carries TRBV5-1 and TRBJ2-2; D may be TRBD2 (6 bases). The germline V gene has CDR1 SGHRS and CDR2 YFSETQ. The CDR3 has 16 residues. Trimming took off 8 bases at V and 5 bases at J, with 22 bases between the two ends. The CDR3 loop is CASKPGVDLVTGELFF. DNA for the CDR3: TGCGCCAGTAAACCGGGGGTCGACTTGGTTACCGGGGAGCTGTTTTTT.

CDR3 DNA: TGTGCCAGCAGCCAAGAGGGGGCAGGGACTAACTATGGCTACACCTTC. It specifies CASSQEGAGTNYGYTF. V usage is TRBV3-1 (or the pseudogene TRBV3-2) and J usage is TRBJ1-2; tentative D call: TRBD1 (6 bases). Trimming removed 0 bases from V and 0 bases from J, with 11 bases in between. CDR3 length equals 16 residues. Germline CDR1 and CDR2: LGHDT and YNNKEL (reference sequence).

The chain uses TRBV30 and TRBJ1-2, with D unresolved. V was clipped by 3 bases and J by 7 bases, with 12 bases between them. The CDR3 covers 12 residues. Germline CDR1 and CDR2: GTSNPN and SVGIG (reference sequence). The CDR3 DNA follows: TGTGCCTGGAGCCCTGAGGGCTCTGGCTACACCTTC. This codes for CAWSPEGSGYTF.

The chain carries TRBV9 and TRBJ1-4; tentatively, D is TRBD1 (5 bases). CDR3 length: 14 residues. With 3 bases removed from V and 4 bases from J, the gap between germline ends came to 10 bases. Germline assignment: CDR1 SGDLS and CDR2 YYNGEE. The CDR3 protein is CASSAQGLNEKLFF. CDR3 in DNA: TGTGCCAGCAGCGCGCAGGGCCTTAATGAAAAACTGTTTTTT.

V and J are TRBV28 and TRBJ1-5; D possibly corresponds to TRBD1 (6 bases). The CDR3 loop spans 14 amino acids. From germline, CDR1 is MDHEN and CDR2 SYDVKM. V was trimmed by 6 bases and J by 0 bases, leaving 9 bases between them. The CDR3 nucleotides are TGTGCCAGCAGGCGGACAGTTAGCAATCAGCCCCAGCATTTT. This translates into CASRRTVSNQPQHF. The full variable domain, with the rest looked up from reference TRBV28 and TRBJ1-5, is DVKVTQSSRYLVKRTGEKVFLECVQDMDHENMFWYRQDPGLGLRLIYFSYDVKMKEKGDIPEGYSVSREKKERFSLILESASTNQTSMYLCASRRTVSNQPQHFGDGTRLSIL.

The J gene is TRBJ1-1, the V gene TRBV6-5; 7 bases are shared with TRBD1. The CDR3 contains 13 residues. The J segment lost 4 bases and the V segment lost 6 bases, leaving 5 bases of the junction unmatched. Germline assignment: CDR1 MNHEY and CDR2 SVGAGI. Here the CDR3 DNA reads TGTGCCAGCAGGGTTACAGGGGCCACTGAAGCTTTCTTT. This gives the protein CASRVTGATEAFF.

There are a few counts of this clone. The chain links TRBV20-1 to TRBJ2-7; TRBD2 is a possible D gene (5 bases). The V gene lost 3 bases and the J gene lost 0 bases, with 15 bases spanning the gap. The germline V gene encodes CDR1 DFQATT and CDR2 SNEGSKA (reference sequence). This CDR3 is 15 amino acids long. The CDR3 protein is CSASGLLAGSYEQYF. The CDR3 nucleotides are TGCAGTGCTAGTGGTCTCTTGGCGGGCTCCTACGAGCAGTACTTC.

CDR3 nucleotides: TGTGCCAGCAGCTTGGACAGTTTCTACGAGCAGTACTTC. This encodes CASSLDSFYEQYF. This chain joins TRBV5-6 and TRBJ2-7; D remains ambiguous. Trimming removed 0 bases from V and 3 bases from J, with 7 bases in between. The CDR3 runs to 13 residues. Germline V gene data show CDR1 as SGHDT and CDR2 as YYEEEE.

The chain joins TRBV2 to TRBJ1-2, with TRBD1 identical over 10 bases. Germline V gene data show CDR1 as SNHLY and CDR2 as FYNNEI. This CDR3 region has 13 residues. Trimming cost V 3 bases and J 5 bases; bases outside gene matches: 0. CDR3 sequence reads: CASSEGQGYGYTF. For the CDR3, the DNA is TGTGCCAGCAGTGAGGGACAGGGGTATGGCTACACCTTC.

The chain couples TRBV15 to TRBJ2-7; 10 bases fit TRBD1. This CDR3 region has 15 residues. Per germline, CDR1 LNHNV and CDR2 YYDKDF (reference sequence). V was pared by 0 bases and J by 4 bases, with 3 bases of the junction left unmatched. CDR3 nucleotide sequence: TGTGCCACCAGCAGAGAGGGGACAGGGGAGTACGAGCAGTACTTC. Its translation is CATSREGTGEYEQYF.

The chain combines TRBV7-9 with TRBJ2-7, with a weak D call TRBD1 (6 bases). The germline gives CDR1 SEHNR, CDR2 FQNEAQ (reference sequence). This CDR3 region has 15 residues. V gave up 2 bases and J gave up 0 bases, with 11 bases separating them. As DNA, the CDR3 is TGTGCCAGCAGCTTAATTAGGGACACCTCCTACGAGCAGTACTTC. Residues: CASSLIRDTSYEQYF.

The V and J genes are TRBV7-8 and TRBJ1-6; a possible D gene is TRBD1 (6 bases). The CDR3 runs 15 residues. Germline CDR1 is SGHVS and CDR2 is FQNEAQ. The ends were cut back, 6 bases at V and 7 bases at J, with 16 bases in the middle. Written as DNA, the CDR3 is TGTGCCAGCAGGTATACAGGGTTTGAGAATTCACCCCTCCACTTT. This translates into CASRYTGFENSPLHF.

The rearrangement uses TRBV5-1 and TRBJ1-2, with unresolved D. CDR1 is SGHRS and CDR2 is YFSETQ in the germline V gene. The V and J ends lost 4 bases and 4 bases respectively, with 14 bases between them. The CDR3 covers 14 residues. The DNA for the CDR3 is TGCGCCAGCAGCCCGGATCACAGTGGCTATGGCTACACCTTC. It specifies CASSPDHSGYGYTF.

The rearrangement joins TRBV7-3 to TRBJ2-1, with TRBD2 identical over 11 bases. CDR1 and CDR2 (germline): SGHTA, FQGTGA. V trimming: 4 bases; J trimming: 7 bases; junction bases outside the gene matches: 9. The CDR3 is 16 residues long. The CDR3, as DNA: TGTGCCAGCAGCTACCCCCATAGCGGGGGGGCGAATGAGCAGTTCTTC. Amino acid sequence: CASSYPHSGGANEQFF.

This rearrangement joins TRBV10-3 to TRBJ2-3; the match to TRBD2 covers 9 bases. V lost 8 bases and J lost 4; bases outside the gene matches: 4. Per germline, CDR1 ENHRY and CDR2 SYGVKD. The CDR3 contains 13 residues. CDR3 nucleotide sequence: TGTGCCATCTATGGCGGGGGGGCAGATACGCAGTATTTT. This codes for CAIYGGGADTQYF.

The chain combines TRBV30 with TRBJ1-2; tentative D call: TRBD1 (6 bases). Trimming removed 3 bases at V and 3 bases at J, with 11 bases between. The V gene's germline CDR1 is GTSNPN and CDR2 SVGIG (reference sequence). This CDR3 contains 13 residues. The CDR3 loop is CAWRIGQYYGYTF. In DNA form, the CDR3 reads TGTGCCTGGAGGATAGGACAGTACTATGGCTACACCTTC. The full variable domain, its missing parts supplied by reference TRBV30 and TRBJ1-2, is SQTIHQWPATLVQPVGSPLSLECTVEGTSNPNLYWYRQAAGRGLQLLFYSVGIGQISSEVPQNLSASRPQDRQFILSSKKLLLSDSGFYLCAWRIGQYYGYTFGSGTRLTVV.

This rearrangement joins TRBV18 to TRBJ1-5; maybe TRBD1 (5 bases). Germline values: CDR1 KGHSH, CDR2 LQKENI. CDR3 length: 16 amino acids. V gave up 5 bases and J gave up 2 bases, with 16 bases separating them. The CDR3 region is CASSDGGGRRNQPQHF. The CDR3 bases are TGTGCCAGCTCAGATGGGGGGGGGAGGCGCAATCAGCCCCAGCATTTT.

V usage is TRBV5-6 and J usage is TRBJ2-5; TRBD1 agrees at 7 bases. The germline V gene encodes CDR1 SGHDT and CDR2 YYEEEE. This CDR3 contains 13 residues. Germline trimming cut 4 bases from V and 7 bases from J; bases unmatched to any gene: 7. The CDR3 region has the DNA TGTGCCAGCAGCCCTGACAGGGTGAGGACCCAGTACTTC. This gives the protein CASSPDRVRTQYF.

The V and J genes are TRBV6-2 or TRBV6-3 and TRBJ1-3, with D tentatively TRBD1 (5 bases). The V end was cut by 4 bases, the J end by 0 bases, with 13 bases between. The CDR3 length is 16 residues. CDR1 MNHEY and CDR2 SVGEGT come from the germline V gene. The CDR3: CASSWGRQNSGNTIYF. CDR3 bases: TGTGCCAGCAGTTGGGGAAGACAGAACTCTGGAAACACCATATATTTT.

The sample holds one count of this clone. Mismatch with germline at one junction end may stem from a read error. As DNA, the CDR3 is TGCGCCAGCACCTTGGGCGGGGGGGAGGAAAAGACCCAGTACTTC. It is translated as CASTLGGGEEKTQYF. The rearrangement joins TRBV5-1 to TRBJ2-5; 9 bases are shared with TRBD2. The CDR3 has 15 amino acids. Per the germline V gene, CDR1 is SGHRS and CDR2 is YFSETQ.

The CDR3: CATSDPTSGGDQYF. As DNA, the CDR3 is TGTGCCACCAGTGATCCTACTAGCGGGGGGGATCAGTATTTT. The chain links TRBV24-1 to TRBJ2-3, with TRBD2 matching 13 bases. The V gene end was trimmed by 3 bases and the J gene end by 12 bases; junction bases not matched to a gene: 5. The CDR3 is 14 amino acids. Per the germline V gene, CDR1 is KGHDR and CDR2 is SFDVKD.

With respect to this clone: Different DNA sequences within this sample yield the same CDR3. The chain is built from TRBV5-1 and TRBJ1-4; a weak D match, TRBD1 (5 bases). This CDR3 is 14 amino acids long. Germline-derived CDR1 and CDR2 are SGHRS and YFSETQ. V shed 2 bases and J shed 0 bases, with 5 bases lying between them. The CDR3 nucleotides read TGCGCCAGCAGCTTAGGGGCAACTAATGAAAAACTGTTTTTT. Translated: CASSLGATNEKLFF.

V is TRBV28 and J is TRBJ1-3; 7 bases align to TRBD1. Germline lookup yields CDR1 MDHEN and CDR2 SYDVKM. V shed 6 bases and J 0 bases; nucleotides not matched to a gene: 8. CDR3 length: 16 amino acids. The CDR3 spells CASRPGQLPSGNTIYF. CDR3 nucleotide sequence: TGTGCCAGCAGACCGGGACAGCTTCCCTCTGGAAACACCATATATTTT.

In nucleotides, the CDR3 is TGTGCCAGCACCACCCCAGGGCGAGATACGCAGTATTTT. Residues: CASTTPGRDTQYF. The V call is TRBV28, the J call TRBJ2-3, with D maybe TRBD1 (5 bases). V was cut by 7 bases and J by 5 bases, with 13 bases left in between. CDR1 is MDHEN, CDR2 SYDVKM, per germline. The CDR3 is 13 amino acids.

The rearrangement uses TRBV7-8 and TRBJ2-5; no firm D call. This CDR3 region has 14 residues. V was cut by 1 base and J by 1 base, with 7 bases left in between. Germline CDR1 SGHVS, CDR2 FQNEAQ. CDR3 residues: CASSLGPLQETQYF. CDR3 coding DNA: TGTGCCAGCAGCTTAGGTCCCCTCCAAGAGACCCAGTACTTC.